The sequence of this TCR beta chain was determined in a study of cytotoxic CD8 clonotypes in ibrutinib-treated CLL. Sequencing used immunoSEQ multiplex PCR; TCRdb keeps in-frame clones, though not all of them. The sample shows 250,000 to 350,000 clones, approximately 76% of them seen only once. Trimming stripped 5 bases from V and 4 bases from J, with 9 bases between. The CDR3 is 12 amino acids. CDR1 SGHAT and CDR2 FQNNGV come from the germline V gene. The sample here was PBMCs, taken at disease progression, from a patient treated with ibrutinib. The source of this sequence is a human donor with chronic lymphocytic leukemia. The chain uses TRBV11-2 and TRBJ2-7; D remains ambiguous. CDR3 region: CASSQIIYEQYF. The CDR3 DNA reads TGTGCCAGCAGCCAAATTATTTACGAGCAGTACTTC.